One sample yielded the 11 T cell receptor beta chains listed below, sequenced in a study of blood T cell repertoires in COVID-19. Measured with immunoSEQ multiplex PCR; TCRdb has only the in-frame clones, and not every one. The profile shows 45,000 to 55,000 clones, around 90% of them singletons. The sequenced material came from peripheral blood. The origin of the receptors is a middle-aged man with active COVID-19.

This chain uses TRBV18 with TRBJ2-3; 11 nucleotides align to TRBD1. Germline CDR1 reads KGHSH; CDR2 reads LQKENI. The ends lost 3 bases at V and 6 bases at J; junction bases unmatched: 5. CDR3 size: 15 residues. CDR3 in DNA: TGTGCCAGCTCACCTTTCCGGGACAGGGGGGATACGCAGTATTTT. Translating it yields CASSPFRDRGDTQYF.

The chain couples TRBV20-1 to TRBJ2-5; weak D call: TRBD2 (5 bases). Germline-derived CDR1 and CDR2 are DFQATT and SNEGSKA (reference sequence). Trimming shortened V by 3 bases and J by 7 bases, and 18 bases separated the two germline ends. The CDR3 runs 14 residues. DNA for the CDR3: TGCAGTGCTAGTGTCTCCGGGGATCTAGGGACCCAGTACTTC. This gives the protein CSASVSGDLGTQYF.

This clone was counted a few times. The J gene is TRBJ1-6, the V gene TRBV2; a possible D gene is TRBD1 (5 bases). This CDR3 region has 14 residues. Looked up from germline, CDR1 is SNHLY and CDR2 is FYNNEI. Trimming removed 7 bases from V and 5 bases from J, with 12 bases in between. The DNA for the CDR3 is TGTGCCAGCAACTTGGACACGAATAATTCACCCCTCCACTTT. Translating gives CASNLDTNNSPLHF.

J is TRBJ2-1 and V is TRBV9; TRBD1 matches 8 bases. Germline lookup yields CDR1 SGDLS and CDR2 YYNGEE. V dropped 0 bases and J dropped 5; count of bases not matched to a gene: 4. This CDR3 spans 15 amino acids. CDR3: CASSVGMTGDNEQFF. CDR3 DNA: TGTGCCAGCAGCGTAGGGATGACAGGGGACAATGAGCAGTTCTTC.

V and J are TRBV30 and TRBJ2-7, with a tentative D call TRBD2 (5 bases). V dropped 0 bases and J dropped 3 bases, with 9 bases sitting between them. Germline V gene sequence: CDR1 GTSNPN, CDR2 SVGIG (reference sequence). This CDR3 is 13 amino acids long. In nucleotides, the CDR3 is TGTGCCTGGAGTGTACGAGGGTACTACGAGCAGTACTTC. Its translation is CAWSVRGYYEQYF.

This clone was observed a single time. The rearrangement joins TRBV4-1 to TRBJ2-3; tentative D call: TRBD1 (6 bases). The V gene's germline CDR1 is MGHRA and CDR2 YSYEKL. The CDR3 sequence is 17 residues long. V lost 2 bases, J lost 3 bases, and 18 bases lay in between. CDR3 protein: CASSQHREHESTDTQYF. In nucleotides, the CDR3 is TGCGCCAGCAGCCAACACAGGGAGCACGAAAGTACAGATACGCAGTATTTT.

The rearrangement joins TRBV7-7 to TRBJ2-2; D is uncertain. The germline gives CDR1 SSHAT, CDR2 FNYEAQ (reference sequence). Trimming removed 1 base at V and 6 bases at J, with 9 bases between. The CDR3 runs to 14 residues. The DNA of the CDR3 is TGTGCCAGCAGCTTAGATTTAAGCGCCGGGGAGCTGTTTTTT. This translates into CASSLDLSAGELFF. Full variable domain (rest looked up from reference TRBV7-7 and TRBJ2-2): GAGVSQSPRYKVTKRGQDVTLRCDPISSHATLYWYQQALGQGPEFLTYFNYEAQPDKSGLPSDRFSAERPEGSISTLTIQRTEQRDSAMYRCASSLDLSAGELFFGEGSRLTVL.

V and J are TRBV28 and TRBJ1-1, with 7 positions matching TRBD1. Trimming took 2 bases from V and 3 from J; bases not matched to a gene: 9. The CDR3 extends over 16 amino acids. The germline CDR1 and CDR2 sequences are MDHEN and SYDVKM. The CDR3 DNA sequence: TGTGCCAGCAGTTTACTTACTCGACAGGGCCACACTGAAGCTTTCTTT. As protein: CASSLLTRQGHTEAFF.

The V gene is TRBV11-2, the J gene TRBJ2-5; no clear D. The CDR3 is 15 amino acids. CDR1 is SGHAT, CDR2 FQNNGV, per germline. V shed 3 bases and J shed 1 base, with 12 bases lying between them. The CDR3 loop reads CASSLPRGPQETQYF. CDR3 nucleotide sequence: TGTGCCAGCAGCTTGCCTCGTGGCCCCCAAGAGACCCAGTACTTC.

The V gene is TRBV10-3, the J gene TRBJ1-1, with D tentatively TRBD1 (5 bases). The CDR3 is made up of 15 amino acids. V was cut by 0 bases and J by 1 base, with 9 bases left in between. CDR1 and CDR2 (germline): ENHRY, SYGVKD. The CDR3 reads CAISESSTANTEAFF. Here the CDR3 DNA reads TGTGCCATCAGTGAGTCGTCGACAGCGAACACTGAAGCTTTCTTT.

J is TRBJ1-1 and V is TRBV10-3; D gene uncertain. CDR3 length: 14 residues. Germline V CDR1 and CDR2: ENHRY, SYGVKD. Trimming stripped 0 bases from V and 5 bases from J, with 10 bases between. CDR3 residues: CAISESITVTEAFF. The CDR3 region has the DNA TGTGCCATCAGTGAGTCAATAACGGTGACTGAAGCTTTCTTT.